Listed below are T cell receptor beta chains from one sample, sequenced in a study of monozygotic twins with cystic fibrosis. This table comes from immunoSEQ multiplex PCR, and its TCRdb copy is limited to in-frame clones, with some not included. The top ten clones hold around 0.7% of a sample with more than 11,000 clones, approximately 90% of them seen once. What was sequenced was blood. The receptor source for this set is a boy between 10 and 17 years old with cystic fibrosis. Both conserved end residues are part of each CDR3. A D gene is named only where the DNA matches it firmly. For some rows the clone size is stated as once, few or many, or as a class when expanded; others skip it.

clone_size,j_call,d_call,v_call,cdr3_nt,cdr3_aa
.,TRBJ2-3,TRBD2,TRBV4-1,TGCGCCAGCAGCCAAGATAAAGGGACTAGCGGTAGCACAGATACGCAGTATTTT,CASSQDKGTSGSTDTQYF
.,TRBJ2-2,.,TRBV28,TGTGCCAGCATCGCCCCGGCGGGAACCGGGGAGCTGTTTTTT,CASIAPAGTGELFF
.,TRBJ1-4,.,TRBV10-3,TGTGCCATCAGTCCCGGGGGCAATGAAAAACTGTTTTTT,CAISPGGNEKLFF
.,TRBJ2-7,TRBD2,TRBV5-1,TGCGCCAGCAGCCCGCGGGGGGGCGGCTTAGACGAGCAGTACTTC,CASSPRGGGLDEQYF
.,TRBJ2-1,TRBD2,TRBV7-8,TGTGCCAGCAGCTTAGGAGCGGGGGGGCTTAATGAGCAGTTCTTC,CASSLGAGGLNEQFF
.,TRBJ2-2,TRBD2,TRBV10-3,TGTGCCTCCCGCCAGACTAGCGGGAGTCTCGGGGAGCTGTTTTTT,CASRQTSGSLGELFF
.,TRBJ2-1,.,TRBV5-3,TGTGCCATGCCCGGGACTCCTAATGAGCAGTTCTTC,CAMPGTPNEQFF
once,TRBJ2-2,.,TRBV6-1,TGTGCCAGCAGTGAATTAAATGCGGGGAACACCGGGGAGCTGTTTTTT,CASSELNAGNTGELFF
.,TRBJ2-2,TRBD2,TRBV4-1,TGCGCCAGCAGCCACATGGGACTAGCGGGGGCTACCGGGGAGCTGTTTTTT,CASSHMGLAGATGELFF
.,TRBJ2-7,.,TRBV5-1,TGCGCCAGCAGCTTGGGGGACTTTTACGAGCAGTACTTC,CASSLGDFYEQYF
.,TRBJ2-2,.,TRBV19,TGTGCCAGTAGTATCGCGGCAACCGGGAAGCTGTTTTTT,CASSIAATGKLFF
.,TRBJ2-5,.,TRBV6-5,TGTGCCAGCAGTTTAGTCAGTCAAGAGACCCAGTACTTC,CASSLVSQETQYF
.,TRBJ1-1,TRBD1,TRBV5-6,TGTGCCAGCGGGACAGGGGGTTATCGAGCTTTCTTT,CASGTGGYRAFF
.,TRBJ2-1,TRBD1,TRBV6-4,TGTGCCAGCAGTCCAGACAGGGGAAACTACAATGAGCAGTTCTTC,CASSPDRGNYNEQFF
.,TRBJ2-7,TRBD1,TRBV5-5,TGTGCCAGCAGCTTGGACCCGGGACAGGGGGCCTACGAGCAGTACTTC,CASSLDPGQGAYEQYF
.,TRBJ2-3,TRBD2,TRBV18,TGTGCCAGCTCACCCTCGACTAGCGGGAGAGATACGCAGTATTTT,CASSPSTSGRDTQYF
.,TRBJ1-2,TRBD1,TRBV28,TGTGCCAGCAGTTTACGCCGACAGGGGGTTCATGGCTACACCTTC,CASSLRRQGVHGYTF
.,TRBJ1-5,TRBD1,TRBV19,TGTGCCACCGCTCGACAGGGTACGAGCAATCAGCCCCAGCATTTT,CATARQGTSNQPQHF
.,TRBJ1-4,.,TRBV18,TGTGCCAGCTCGCCCGTCGGGGGGCGATCTAATGAAAAACTGTTTTTT,CASSPVGGRSNEKLFF
once,TRBJ2-1,TRBD2,TRBV15,TGTGCCACCACTGCGATGGGGACTAGCCTAAGCTCCTACAATGAGCAGTTCTTC,CATTAMGTSLSSYNEQFF
.,TRBJ2-1,.,TRBV15,TGTGCCACCAGCAGGGATTCAGCCGGGGATGAGCAGTTCTTC,CATSRDSAGDEQFF
.,TRBJ1-1,.,TRBV7-9,TGTGCCAGCAGCTTAGTGGGAAGCTACACTGAAGCTTTCTTT,CASSLVGSYTEAFF
.,TRBJ2-5,.,TRBV5-1,TGCGCCAGCAGCTTACTAGCTTCCGAAGAGACCCAGTACTTC,CASSLLASEETQYF
.,TRBJ2-6,.,TRBV25-1,TGTGCCAGCAGTGAAGGGGGTTCTGGGGCCAACGTCCTGACTTTC,CASSEGGSGANVLTF
.,TRBJ2-3,.,TRBV6-5,TGTGCCAGCAGTTACTCGGATACGCAGTATTTT,CASSYSDTQYF
.,TRBJ2-1,TRBD2,TRBV5-1,TGCGCCAGCAGCTTGATTGGACTAGCTAGCTACAATGAGCAGTTCTTC,CASSLIGLASYNEQFF
once,TRBJ1-2,TRBD1,TRBV2,TGTGCCAGCAGGCGGACAGGGGGCTCACACTATGGCTACACCTTC,CASRRTGGSHYGYTF
.,TRBJ2-7,.,TRBV7-8,TGTGCCAGCAGCTTAGGTACAGGGAGGTACGAGCAGTACTTC,CASSLGTGRYEQYF
.,TRBJ2-3,TRBD2,TRBV30,TGTGCCGCGAGGCGGGAGTCCACAGATACGCAGTATTTT,CAARRESTDTQYF
.,TRBJ2-5,.,TRBV30,TGTGCCTGGAGTGTACGGGTGGGGGAGACCCAGTACTTC,CAWSVRVGETQYF
.,TRBJ1-2,TRBD1,TRBV7-2,TGTGCCAGCAGCTCGGACAGGAATCCATTTAGTGGCTACACCTTC,CASSSDRNPFSGYTF
.,TRBJ1-1,.,TRBV5-1,TGCGCCAGCAGCCCCCTTAACCCGAACACTGAAGCTTTCTTT,CASSPLNPNTEAFF
.,TRBJ2-3,.,TRBV2,TGTGCCAGCAGTGAATTTTCAGGGAGCACAGATACGCAGTATTTT,CASSEFSGSTDTQYF
.,TRBJ2-1,.,TRBV6-1,TGTGCCAGCAGGGGAACAGTCCAATACAATGAGCAGTTCTTC,CASRGTVQYNEQFF
.,TRBJ1-2,TRBD1,TRBV5-1,TGCGCCAGCAGCAGCACGACAGGGGGCACTGGCTACACCTTC,CASSSTTGGTGYTF
.,TRBJ2-2,.,TRBV15,TGTGCCACCAGCCCTAGGAACACCGGGGAGCTGTTTTTT,CATSPRNTGELFF
.,TRBJ2-3,TRBD2,TRBV28,TGTGCCAGCAGCACCCCGGGGGGGGTATCCACAGATACGCAGTATTTT,CASSTPGGVSTDTQYF
.,TRBJ2-1,.,TRBV19,TGTGCCAGTACCTTGACCTCGTCGGGAAGGGGCAATGAGCAGTTCTTC,CASTLTSSGRGNEQFF
.,TRBJ2-7,TRBD1,TRBV5-6,TGTGCCAGCAGCCCAGGGGGCCGCTCCTACGAGCAGTACTTC,CASSPGGRSYEQYF
.,TRBJ1-5,TRBD1,TRBV19,TGTGCCAGTAGTGGGCAGGGACAGCAGCCCCAGCATTTT,CASSGQGQQPQHF
.,TRBJ2-3,.,TRBV9,TGTGCCAGCAGCCCGCGGGCCGACGTGGATACGCAGTATTTT,CASSPRADVDTQYF
.,TRBJ1-5,.,TRBV18,TGTGCCAGCTCACCAAACACAGGAAACAATCAGCCCCAGCATTTT,CASSPNTGNNQPQHF
.,TRBJ1-3,.,TRBV30,TGTGCCTGGAGTGTATTTGTTGGTAGACAGCTCTCTGGAAACACCATATATTTT,CAWSVFVGRQLSGNTIYF
.,TRBJ1-2,.,TRBV18,TGTGCCAGCTCCGACGGCCTCCACTATGGCTACACCTTC,CASSDGLHYGYTF